One and the same sample provided the 11 T cell receptor beta chains below, sequenced in a study of shared clonotypes between healthy human individuals. The naive CD8 subset, CD45RO-negative cells positively selected for CCR7, excluded terminally differentiated effector memory CD45RA+ cells. Repertoires were generated with immunoSEQ multiplex PCR, while TCRdb's copy carries only in-frame clones and drops some. The data hold around 600,000 clones, with roughly 95% observed a single time. Sequenced material: naive CD8+ T cells sorted from blood. Every receptor here comes from a woman aged 30 to 39 in good health.

The chain uses TRBV6-5 and TRBJ1-2, with TRBD1 matching 7 bases. The CDR3 is made up of 16 amino acids. The junction had 6 bases not matched to a gene; V was cut back by 0 bases and J by 2 bases. Germline CDR1 MNHEY, CDR2 SVGAGI. This chain's CDR3 is CASSYSKSTGNYGYTF. The DNA of the CDR3 is TGTGCCAGCAGTTACTCGAAATCGACAGGGAACTATGGCTACACCTTC.

This chain connects TRBV4-1 to TRBJ2-5; D perhaps matches TRBD2 (6 bases). CDR1 is MGHRA, CDR2 YSYEKL, per germline. The CDR3 loop spans 15 amino acids. V shed 0 bases and J shed 4 bases, with 12 bases lying between them. CDR3 residues: CASSQDAGLGETQYF. CDR3 DNA sequence: TGCGCCAGCAGCCAAGATGCGGGGTTGGGAGAGACCCAGTACTTC.

The chain uses TRBV27 and TRBJ2-5; possible D gene TRBD2, 5 bases. Germline lookup yields CDR1 MNHEY and CDR2 SMNVEV (reference sequence). This CDR3 is 13 amino acids long. V lost 2 bases and J 5 bases, leaving 9 bases between the germline ends. CDR3 bases: TGTGCCAGCAGTTTAAGAGGGATGGAGACCCAGTACTTC. Protein sequence: CASSLRGMETQYF.

The chain couples TRBV7-7 to TRBJ2-7; TRBD1 matches 10 bases. J lost 5 bases, V lost 5 bases, and 12 bases had no gene match. Germline CDR1 and CDR2: SSHAT and FNYEAQ (reference sequence). The length of the CDR3 is 16 residues. CDR3 bases: TGTGCCAGCAGCCCGGGACAGGGGATAAAACACGACGAGCAGTACTTC. As protein: CASSPGQGIKHDEQYF.

This clone was seen just once. The genes are TRBV12-5 and TRBJ2-3; 11 bases line up with TRBD1. V lost 5 bases and J lost 6; bases outside the gene matches: 4. The length of the CDR3 is 14 residues. Germline V gene data show CDR1 as LGHNT and CDR2 as FRNRAP. CDR3 loop: CASGPDRGPDTQYF. The CDR3 DNA sequence: TGTGCTAGTGGTCCGGACAGGGGGCCTGATACGCAGTATTTT.

The genes are TRBV5-4 and TRBJ2-7, with a possible D match to TRBD2 (6 bases). The CDR3 covers 15 residues. CDR1 SGHNT and CDR2 YYREEE come from the germline V gene (reference sequence). V lost 2 bases and J 3 bases, leaving 15 bases between the germline ends. CDR3 coding DNA: TGTGCCAGCAGCTTTACGGGCGGGGTAATCTACGAGCAGTACTTC. It translates to CASSFTGGVIYEQYF.

The chain has TRBV25-1 and TRBJ2-2; no reliable D call. The V gene lost 5 bases and the J gene lost 1 base, with 5 bases spanning the gap. The CDR3 sequence is 13 residues long. CDR1 and CDR2 (germline): MGHDK, SYGVNS. CDR3 nucleotides: TGTGCCAGCAGTTGGGGGAACACCGGGGAGCTGTTTTTT. Translating it yields CASSWGNTGELFF.

The chain carries TRBV28 and TRBJ2-5, with D possibly being TRBD2 (6 bases). The end of the DNA aligns better with TRBJ2-7, so the J call may be wrong. The CDR3 consists of 15 residues. From germline, CDR1 is MDHEN and CDR2 SYDVKM. The CDR3 spells CASRAPGLSTYEQYF. CDR3 nucleotide sequence: TGTGCCAGCAGAGCGCCGGGACTCTCCACCTACGAGCAGTACTTC.

The V call is TRBV28, the J call TRBJ2-7; 9 positions match TRBD1. The CDR3 consists of 19 residues. CDR1 MDHEN and CDR2 SYDVKM come from the germline V gene. The V and J ends lost 2 bases and 0 bases, in that order; junction bases with no gene match: 14. The CDR3 here is CASSLRPTRDRVGSYEQYF. In DNA form, the CDR3 reads TGTGCCAGCAGTTTACGCCCGACCCGGGACAGGGTTGGCTCCTACGAGCAGTACTTC. Based on the CDR3 plus reference TRBV28 and TRBJ2-7, the full variable domain is DVKVTQSSRYLVKRTGEKVFLECVQDMDHENMFWYRQDPGLGLRLIYFSYDVKMKEKGDIPEGYSVSREKKERFSLILESASTNQTSMYLCASSLRPTRDRVGSYEQYFGPGTRLTVT.

On this clone: The same CDR3 is also encoded by other DNA sequences in this sample. The chain recombines TRBV28 with TRBJ2-7, with a weak D call TRBD1 (5 bases). From germline, CDR1 is MDHEN and CDR2 SYDVKM. The CDR3 loop spans 14 amino acids. V was shortened by 1 base and J by 1 base, with 8 bases between the two germline ends. CDR3 nucleotide sequence: TGTGCCAGCAGTTTATTAGGGGATTCCTACGAGCAGTACTTC. This translates into CASSLLGDSYEQYF.

The gene calls are TRBV5-6 and TRBJ1-1; D unresolved. This CDR3 contains 12 residues. The germline V gene has CDR1 SGHDT and CDR2 YYEEEE. V lost 4 bases to trimming and J lost 3 bases, with 7 bases between them. The CDR3: CASSALDTEAFF. The CDR3, as DNA: TGTGCCAGCAGCGCTTTGGACACTGAAGCTTTCTTT.